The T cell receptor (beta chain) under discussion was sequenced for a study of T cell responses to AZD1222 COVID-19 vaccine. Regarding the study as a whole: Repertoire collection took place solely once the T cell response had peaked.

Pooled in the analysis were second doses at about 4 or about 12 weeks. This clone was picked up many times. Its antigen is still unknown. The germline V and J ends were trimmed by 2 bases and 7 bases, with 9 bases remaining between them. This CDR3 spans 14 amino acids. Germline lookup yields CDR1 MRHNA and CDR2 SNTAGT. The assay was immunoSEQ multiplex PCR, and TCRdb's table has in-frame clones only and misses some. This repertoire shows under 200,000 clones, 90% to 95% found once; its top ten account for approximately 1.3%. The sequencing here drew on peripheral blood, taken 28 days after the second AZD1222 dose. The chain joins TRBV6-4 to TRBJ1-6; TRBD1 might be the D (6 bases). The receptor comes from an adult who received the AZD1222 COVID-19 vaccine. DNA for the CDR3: TGTGCCAGCAGTGACGGGGGGCACAATTCACCCCTCCACTTT. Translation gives CASSDGGHNSPLHF.